One sample yielded the 10 T cell receptor beta chains listed below, sequenced in a study of vaccination effects on CD4 cells after COVID-19 (dated by TCRdb to between 2021 and 2022). The library came from the immunoSEQ multiplex PCR assay. Held by TCRdb, this immuneACCESS table contains in-frame sequences only and omits some clones. Under half of the omission traces to an unresolved V gene where checked; the cause of the rest is unknown. In all, the sample holds under 80,000 clones, and approximately 73% of those were seen once. The top ten clones comprise roughly 1.2% of the sample. In the ViraFEST assay, PBMC were stimulated with viral peptide pools, and antigen-specific CD4+ T cell clonotypes were then identified by expansion using TCR sequencing. After 10 days of culture, CD4+ T cells were isolated with the EasySep CD4+ T cell isolation kit. Each participant got two doses of an mRNA SARS-CoV-2 vaccine, either BNT162b2 or mRNA-1273.

For these TCRs, the target antigens are not known. Material: CD4+ T cells from PBMCs cultured with HCoV-229E spike peptides, obtained after COVID-19 vaccination. This specimen's cell subset or site label, interpreted: HCoV-229E spike overlapping peptide pool stimulation. The receptor source for this set is a human donor who received a COVID-19 vaccine.

The chain employs TRBV7-2 and TRBJ1-1; D is unresolved. V was pared by 0 bases and J by 5 bases, with 10 bases between. Germline V lookup: CDR1 SGHTA, CDR2 FQGNSA. The CDR3 is made up of 14 amino acids. The CDR3 DNA sequence: TGTGCCAGCAGCTTAGCGCTCGGGGTGACTGAAGCTTTCTTT. Amino acid sequence: CASSLALGVTEAFF.

The rearrangement uses TRBV2 and TRBJ2-3; no firm D call. V shed 1 base and J shed 0 bases, with 11 bases lying between them. This CDR3 comprises 16 residues. CDR1 is SNHLY and CDR2 is FYNNEI in the germline V gene. CDR3 bases: TGTGCCAGCAGTGAAGTCTACTGGCAGAGCACAGATACGCAGTATTTT. Its translation is CASSEVYWQSTDTQYF.

In this sample, this clone turned up once. The V call is TRBV18, the J call TRBJ2-6; 10 bases map to TRBD1. From germline, CDR1 is KGHSH and CDR2 LQKENI. V was pared by 3 bases and J by 0 bases, with 2 bases of the junction left unmatched. The CDR3 extends over 17 amino acids. The CDR3 nucleotides read TGTGCCAGCTCACCCGGGACAGGGGCCTCTGGGGCCAACGTCCTGACTTTC. Protein: CASSPGTGASGANVLTF.

V gene TRBV24-1 combines with J gene TRBJ2-2; tentative D call: TRBD1 (6 bases). The germline CDR1 and CDR2 sequences are KGHDR and SFDVKD. V shed 6 bases and J shed 2 bases, with 15 bases lying between them. The CDR3 spans 16 residues. CDR3 bases: TGTGCCACCAGTTCCCCCAGCAGGGGAAACACCGGGGAGCTGTTTTTT. It specifies CATSSPSRGNTGELFF.

The chain combines TRBV6-1 with TRBJ2-2, with D maybe TRBD2 (6 bases). Trimming cost V 4 bases and J 2 bases, with 14 bases left between them. Germline assignment: CDR1 MNHNS and CDR2 SASEGT. CDR3 size: 16 residues. The CDR3 nucleotides are TGTGCCAGCAGTGTACTAGCCCCCCGAAACACCGGGGAGCTGTTTTTT. Protein: CASSVLAPRNTGELFF.

The V call is TRBV18, the J call TRBJ1-1, with unresolved D. Germline CDR1 reads KGHSH; CDR2 reads LQKENI. The CDR3 consists of 18 residues. The V gene lost 1 base and the J gene lost 1 base, with 19 bases spanning the gap. The CDR3: CASSPQLFGTTENTEAFF. CDR3 coding DNA: TGTGCCAGCTCACCACAATTGTTCGGCACCACAGAGAACACTGAAGCTTTCTTT.

V and J are TRBV9 and TRBJ2-5; D may be TRBD2 (5 bases). Germline CDR1 is SGDLS and CDR2 is YYNGEE. V was cut by 0 bases and J by 4 bases, with 13 bases left in between. CDR3 length: 15 residues. Here the CDR3 reads CASSVDPGRGETQYF. The CDR3 region has the DNA TGTGCCAGCAGCGTAGATCCGGGTCGGGGAGAGACCCAGTACTTC.

The chain joins TRBV6-1 to TRBJ2-3; 9 bases are a match to TRBD2. Germline values: CDR1 MNHNS, CDR2 SASEGT. The junction had 8 bases not matched to a gene; V was cut back by 2 bases and J by 2 bases. The CDR3 covers 17 residues. The DNA for the CDR3 is TGTGCCAGCAGTGAAAGGCCTAGCGGGGTCACCACAGATACGCAGTATTTT. This sequence encodes CASSERPSGVTTDTQYF.

This rearrangement joins TRBV25-1 to TRBJ2-5; 10 bases are a match to TRBD2. This CDR3 is built from 15 residues. V shed 6 bases and J 5 bases; nucleotides not matched to a gene: 9. Germline V lookup: CDR1 MGHDK, CDR2 SYGVNS. CDR3 DNA sequence: TGTGCCAGCAGCCCTAGCGGGGGTCTAGGTGAGACCCAGTACTTC. It codes for CASSPSGGLGETQYF.

The rearrangement uses TRBV6-5 and TRBJ2-1; 8 bases are shared with TRBD2. The CDR3 runs to 15 residues. Germline CDR1 reads MNHEY; CDR2 reads SVGAGI. With 2 bases clipped from V and 2 bases from J, the junction kept 2 bases outside the gene matches. CDR3: CASSYERGPYNEQFF. In DNA, the CDR3 is TGTGCCAGCAGTTACGAGCGGGGGCCCTACAATGAGCAGTTCTTC.